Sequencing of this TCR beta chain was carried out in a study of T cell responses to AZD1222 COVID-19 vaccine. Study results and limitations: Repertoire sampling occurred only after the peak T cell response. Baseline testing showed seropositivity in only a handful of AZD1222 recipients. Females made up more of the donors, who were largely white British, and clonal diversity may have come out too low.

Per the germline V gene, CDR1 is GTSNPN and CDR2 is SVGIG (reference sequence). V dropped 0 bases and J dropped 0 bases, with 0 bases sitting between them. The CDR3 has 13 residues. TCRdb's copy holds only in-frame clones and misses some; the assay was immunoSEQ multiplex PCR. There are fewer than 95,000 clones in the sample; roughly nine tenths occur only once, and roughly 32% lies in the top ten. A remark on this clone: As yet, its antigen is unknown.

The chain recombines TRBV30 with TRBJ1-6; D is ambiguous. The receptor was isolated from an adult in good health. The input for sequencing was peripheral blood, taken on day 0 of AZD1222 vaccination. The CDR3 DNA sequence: TGTGCCTGGAGTGTCTCCTATAATTCACCCCTCCACTTT. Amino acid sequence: CAWSVSYNSPLHF. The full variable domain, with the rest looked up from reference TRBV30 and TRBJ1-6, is SQTIHQWPATLVQPVGSPLSLECTVEGTSNPNLYWYRQAAGRGLQLLFYSVGIGQISSEVPQNLSASRPQDRQFILSSKKLLLSDSGFYLCAWSVSYNSPLHFGNGTRLTVT.